These 5 T cell receptor beta chains were sequenced from one sample in a study of response to subunit inactivated influenza vaccine. TCRdb fed the RT-PCR reads into MiXCR, producing one record per CDR3 protein. This table has roughly 500,000 distinct CDR3 sequences, approximately 16% appearing once. The sequences come from CD4+ T cells sorted from PBMCs, collected roughly 24 months after vaccination. These receptors came from a man between 50 and 75 years old who received an inactivated influenza vaccine.

This clonotype has just a few counts. The chain recombines TRBV11-2 with TRBJ2-7, with D possibly being TRBD2 (5 bases). The germline V and J ends were trimmed by 7 bases and 6 bases, with 22 bases remaining between them. This CDR3 is 15 amino acids long. Germline CDR1 SGHAT, CDR2 FQNNGV. The CDR3 protein is CASTRMELTRGEQYF. In DNA, the CDR3 is TGTGCCAGCACGCGGATGGAACTTACACGGGGCGAGCAGTACTTC.

This chain links TRBV5-1 with TRBJ2-1, with D perhaps TRBD2 (5 bases). Trimming shortened V by 1 base and J by 2 bases, and 10 bases separated the two germline ends. The CDR3 runs to 15 residues. Germline V gene lookup returns CDR1 SGHRS and CDR2 YFSETQ. DNA of the CDR3: TGCGCCAGCAGCTTGAGCGGTAGAACCTACAATGAGCAGTTCTTC. Translating it yields CASSLSGRTYNEQFF. The entire variable domain, with the rest obtained from reference TRBV5-1 and TRBJ2-1, is as follows: KAGVTQTPRYLIKTRGQQVTLSCSPISGHRSVSWYQQTPGQGLQFLFEYFSETQRNKGNFPGRFSGRQFSNSRSEMNVSTLELGDSALYLCASSLSGRTYNEQFFGPGTRLTVL.

This rearrangement joins TRBV3-1 to TRBJ2-5; TRBD2 agrees at 8 bases. Germline V gene data show CDR1 as LGHDT and CDR2 as YNNKEL (reference sequence). J was trimmed by 4 bases and V by 4 bases; bases with no gene match: 5. CDR3 length: 14 residues. The CDR3 is CASSPPGGGETQYF. The CDR3 DNA reads TGTGCCAGCAGCCCCCCGGGGGGGGGAGAGACCCAGTACTTC.

This clonotype was detected only once. The J gene is TRBJ2-7, the V gene TRBV5-1; D may correspond to TRBD1 or TRBD2 (5 bases each). Germline loops: CDR1 SGHRS, CDR2 YFSETQ. Trimming cost V 3 bases and J 6 bases, with 16 bases left between them. This CDR3 contains 14 residues. Here the CDR3 reads CASSSTRRESEQYF. Here the CDR3 DNA reads TGCGCCAGCAGCTCTACGCGCAGGGAGTCCGAGCAGTACTTC.

This clonotype was observed a handful of times. The CDR3 reads CASSFGTVSYEQYF. The CDR3 region has the DNA TGTGCCAGCAGTTTCGGAACTGTCTCCTACGAGCAGTACTTC. The chain recombines TRBV12-3 or TRBV12-4 with TRBJ2-7, with D hard to call. V dropped 3 bases and J dropped 0 bases, with 9 bases sitting between them. The CDR3 sequence is 14 residues long.